Below, 8 T cell receptor beta chains from the same sample are listed, as sequenced in a study of T cell responses to AZD1222 COVID-19 vaccine. Clones were sequenced by immunoSEQ multiplex PCR, and TCRdb holds only the in-frame ones, with some missing. This table holds fewer than 150,000 clones, roughly nine tenths found once. The starting material was peripheral blood, obtained on day 0 of AZD1222 vaccination. These receptors all stem from an adult in good health.

This clone was counted once. V is TRBV4-1 and J is TRBJ1-2; the D gene is possibly TRBD1 (5 bases). Looked up from germline, CDR1 is MGHRA and CDR2 is YSYEKL. Trimming removed 1 base from V and 6 bases from J, with 18 bases in between. CDR3 length: 16 amino acids. The CDR3 region is CASSQVWDGTIDGYTF. The CDR3 coding sequence is TGCGCCAGCAGCCAAGTTTGGGACGGGACGATCGATGGCTACACCTTC.

This sequence joins TRBV3-1 (or the pseudogene TRBV3-2) and TRBJ2-3; no firm D call. Trimming stripped 3 bases from V and 3 bases from J, with 13 bases between. This CDR3 region has 15 residues. CDR1 is LGHDT, CDR2 YNNKEL, per germline (reference sequence). CDR3 in amino acids: CASSQDPQSTDTQYF. The DNA for the CDR3 is TGTGCCAGCAGCCAGGACCCCCAGTCGACAGATACGCAGTATTTT.

V gene TRBV11-2 combines with J gene TRBJ2-3; TRBD1 agrees at 9 bases. The V gene end was trimmed by 4 bases and the J gene end by 3 bases; junction bases not matched to a gene: 2. The CDR3 runs to 14 residues. Germline-derived CDR1 and CDR2 are SGHAT and FQNNGV. In DNA, the CDR3 is TGTGCCAGCAGCTCGGGACAGGGTACAGATACGCAGTATTTT. This sequence encodes CASSSGQGTDTQYF.

The V call is TRBV7-8, the J call TRBJ1-3, with D unresolved. With 4 bases removed from V and 0 bases from J, the gap between germline ends came to 10 bases. The CDR3 is 15 residues long. The germline V gene encodes CDR1 SGHVS and CDR2 FQNEAQ. The CDR3 protein is CASSSLFNSGNTIYF. In DNA, the CDR3 is TGTGCCAGCAGCTCCCTGTTCAACTCTGGAAACACCATATATTTT.

The V and J genes are TRBV5-5 and TRBJ2-1; TRBD2 matches 7 bases. V was clipped by 4 bases and J by 6 bases; unmatched bases: 10. Looked up from germline, CDR1 is SGHKS and CDR2 is YYEKEE (reference sequence). CDR3 length: 15 residues. CDR3 nucleotides: TGTGCCAGCAGCCGAGGGAGGGGCCATAGCAATGAGCAGTTCTTC. Its translation is CASSRGRGHSNEQFF.

The rearrangement links TRBV11-2 to TRBJ2-1; D unclear. The CDR3 spans 14 residues. Germline V lookup: CDR1 SGHAT, CDR2 FQNNGV. The ends were cut back, 4 bases at V and 4 bases at J, with 11 bases in the middle. The DNA of the CDR3 is TGTGCCAGCAGCTCGGTGGGTTCTTACAATGAGCAGTTCTTC. This encodes CASSSVGSYNEQFF.

This clone has only one observation. The V gene is TRBV15, the J gene TRBJ1-1; perhaps TRBD1 as D (5 bases). The V and J ends lost 2 bases and 1 base respectively, with 8 bases between them. The CDR3 sequence is 14 residues long. The germline V gene encodes CDR1 LNHNV and CDR2 YYDKDF (reference sequence). In DNA, the CDR3 is TGTGCCACCAGCAGAAATAGGGGGAACACTGAAGCTTTCTTT. Protein product: CATSRNRGNTEAFF.

V usage is TRBV19 and J usage is TRBJ2-6; a possible D gene is TRBD1 (6 bases). Germline V lookup: CDR1 LNHDA, CDR2 SQIVND (reference sequence). CDR3 length equals 15 residues. V lost 7 bases, J lost 2 bases, and 12 bases lay in between. This CDR3 reads CASNPQGPGANVLTF. Written as DNA, the CDR3 is TGTGCCAGTAACCCTCAGGGGCCTGGGGCCAACGTCCTGACTTTC. Complete variable domain (other parts from reference TRBV19 and TRBJ2-6): DGGITQSPKYLFRKEGQNVTLSCEQNLNHDAMYWYRQDPGQGLRLIYYSQIVNDFQKGDIAEGYSVSREKKESFPLTVTSAQKNPTAFYLCASNPQGPGANVLTFGAGSRLTVL.